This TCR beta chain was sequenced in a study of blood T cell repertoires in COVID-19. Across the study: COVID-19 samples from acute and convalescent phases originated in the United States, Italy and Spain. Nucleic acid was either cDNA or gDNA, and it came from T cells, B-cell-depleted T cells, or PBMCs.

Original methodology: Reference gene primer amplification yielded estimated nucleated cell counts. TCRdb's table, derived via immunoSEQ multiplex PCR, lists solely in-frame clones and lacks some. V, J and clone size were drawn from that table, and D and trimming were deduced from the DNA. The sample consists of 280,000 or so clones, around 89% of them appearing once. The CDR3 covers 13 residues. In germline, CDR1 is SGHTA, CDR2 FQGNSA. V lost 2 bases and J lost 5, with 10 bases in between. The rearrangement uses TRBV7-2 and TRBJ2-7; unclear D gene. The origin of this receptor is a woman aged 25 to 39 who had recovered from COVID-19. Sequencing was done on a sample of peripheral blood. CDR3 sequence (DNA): TGTGCCAGCAGCTTAAATAGTGTCCACGAGCAGTACTTC. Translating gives CASSLNSVHEQYF.